This T cell receptor (beta chain) appears in the sequencing data of a study of blood T cell repertoires in COVID-19. The overall study: Whether acute or convalescent, the COVID-19 samples came from the United States, Italy and Spain.

Generated by immunoSEQ multiplex PCR, the TCRdb table keeps only in-frame clones and is missing some. The sample has 55,000 to 75,000 clones, roughly 77% seen once. A word on this clone: Other nucleotide sequences from this sample produce the same CDR3.

V shed 2 bases and J 2 bases; nucleotides not matched to a gene: 6. Germline V gene lookup returns CDR1 MDHEN and CDR2 SYDVKM. This CDR3 has 15 amino acids. The sequencing sample was made of peripheral blood. The receptor's source is a woman between 65 and 79 years old with acute or convalescent COVID-19. The chain carries TRBV28 and TRBJ2-7; 7 bases match TRBD2. In DNA form, the CDR3 reads TGTGCCAGCAGTTTAGGGGGGGACCTGACCTACGAGCAGTACTTC. Translating gives CASSLGGDLTYEQYF.